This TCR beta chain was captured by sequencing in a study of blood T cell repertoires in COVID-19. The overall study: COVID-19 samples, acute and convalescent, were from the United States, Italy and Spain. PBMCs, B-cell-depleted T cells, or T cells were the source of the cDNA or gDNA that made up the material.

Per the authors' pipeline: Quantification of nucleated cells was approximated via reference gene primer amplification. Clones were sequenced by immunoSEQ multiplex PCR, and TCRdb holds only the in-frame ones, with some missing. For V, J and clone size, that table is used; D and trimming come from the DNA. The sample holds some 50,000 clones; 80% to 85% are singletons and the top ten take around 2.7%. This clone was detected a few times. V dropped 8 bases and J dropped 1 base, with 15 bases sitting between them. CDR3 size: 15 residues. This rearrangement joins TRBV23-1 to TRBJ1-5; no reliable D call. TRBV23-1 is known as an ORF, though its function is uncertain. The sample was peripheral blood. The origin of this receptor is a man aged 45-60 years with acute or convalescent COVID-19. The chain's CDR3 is CASDLRGKSNQPQHF. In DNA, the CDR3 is TGCGCCAGCGATTTGAGAGGGAAGAGCAATCAGCCCCAGCATTTT.